This TCR beta chain was identified during a study of blood T cells in healthy people across ages. With respect to this clonotype: A read error may explain this, as a much larger clone is one base away.

Researchers collected about 9.6 milliliters of peripheral blood from every single donor. The study isolated at least 6.5 million PBMCs from each sample. Germline-derived CDR1 and CDR2 are LGHDT and YNNKEL (reference sequence). The CDR3 has 15 residues. A second PCR, run for roughly 7 to 11 cycles, used a sample-barcoded 5' primer plus a J-beta primer mix. One entry per CDR3 protein, called by TCRdb with MiXCR from the 5' RACE reads. The sample gives just over 1 million distinct CDR3 sequences, 40% to 55% of which show up once; about 20% is in the top ten. The sequence was collected from a woman aged 60-75 years in good health. The rearrangement joins TRBV3-1 to TRBJ1-2, with D tentatively TRBD1 (6 bases). Sequences were obtained from blood. The CDR3 DNA reads as TGTGCCAGCAGCGCCTTCGGTGGGGGCGACTATGACTACACCTTC. As protein: CASSAFGGGDYDYTF.